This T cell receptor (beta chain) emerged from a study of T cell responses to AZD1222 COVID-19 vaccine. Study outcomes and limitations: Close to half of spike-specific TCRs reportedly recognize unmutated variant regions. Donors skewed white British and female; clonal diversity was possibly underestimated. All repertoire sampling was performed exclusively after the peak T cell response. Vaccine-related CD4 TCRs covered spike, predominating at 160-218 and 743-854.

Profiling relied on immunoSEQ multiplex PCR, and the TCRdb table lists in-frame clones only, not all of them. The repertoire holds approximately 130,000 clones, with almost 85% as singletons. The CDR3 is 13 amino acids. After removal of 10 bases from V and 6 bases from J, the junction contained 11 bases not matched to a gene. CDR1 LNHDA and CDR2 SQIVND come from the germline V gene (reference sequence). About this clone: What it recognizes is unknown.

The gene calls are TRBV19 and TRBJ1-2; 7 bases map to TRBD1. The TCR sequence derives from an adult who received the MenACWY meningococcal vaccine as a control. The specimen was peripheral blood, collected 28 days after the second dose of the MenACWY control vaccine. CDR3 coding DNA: TGTGCCACTAGGGAACAGGGGTGGGATGGCTACACCTTC. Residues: CATREQGWDGYTF.